This TCR beta chain was captured in a study of technical replicates of blood from a few donors. Turning to this clone: One end of the junction varies from germline; a read error may be responsible.

CDR1 is SGHAT, CDR2 FQNNGV, per germline. The CDR3 sequence is 15 residues long. The data were produced by immunoSEQ multiplex PCR, yet TCRdb's version contains in-frame clones alone and is incomplete. The sample has about 14,000 clones; approximately 80% are singletons. V usage is TRBV11-2 and J usage is TRBJ2-7, with 11 bases aligning to TRBD2. The receptor's source is a human donor in good health. Sequencing used PBMCs. This CDR3 is CASTLGTSGLNEQYF. The CDR3 DNA follows: TGTGCCAGCACCTTAGGGACTAGCGGCCTCAACGAGCAGTACTTC.